This T cell receptor (beta chain) was recovered during a study of T-cell reconstitution after alpha-beta-depleted transplantation in children. Preparation of the TCRbeta library used unique molecular identifiers. TCRdb used MiXCR to reprocess the PCR reads, holding one entry per CDR3 protein. The sample includes hundreds of thousands of distinct CDR3 sequences, over 15% seen only once; the top ten take 0.9% to 1.2%. This clonotype showed up just a few times. Trimming pared 4 bases from V and 4 bases from J, leaving 14 bases between. CDR1 is SGHTA, CDR2 FQGNSA, per germline. The CDR3 totals 15 residues.

The V and J genes are TRBV7-2 and TRBJ2-4; D is unclear. Sequencing was performed on PBMCs from the stem cell graft donor, taken from the stem cell graft. This receptor was taken from a human donor who donated a stem cell graft to a child with acute myeloid leukemia. The CDR3 sequence is CASSSDGLGKNIQYF. CDR3 DNA: TGTGCCAGCAGCTCAGATGGCCTTGGGAAAAACATTCAGTACTTC. The full variable domain, in which reference TRBV7-2 and TRBJ2-4 provide the parts outside the CDR3, is GAGVSQSPSNKVTEKGKDVELRCDPISGHTALYWYRQSLGQGLEFLIYFQGNSAPDKSGLPSDRFSAERTGGSVSTLTIQRTQQEDSAVYLCASSSDGLGKNIQYFGAGTRLSVL.